A selection of T cell receptor beta chains follows, all from one sample in a study of cytomegalovirus exposure and HLA in healthy donors. Clones were sequenced by immunoSEQ multiplex PCR, and TCRdb holds only the in-frame ones, with some missing. The table shows over 50,000 clones, with roughly 92% occurring only once. The specimen sequenced was PBMCs. The origin of the receptors is a young man in good health and CMV-seropositive. Both conserved end residues are part of each CDR3. A D gene is named only where the DNA matches it firmly. Where a row states a size, it is once, few, many or the class of an expanded clone; other rows omit it.

>TRBD1|.|TRBV18|TRBJ2-7
TGTGCCAGCTCACCCAAACAGGGGCACGAGCAGTACTTC
CASSPKQGHEQYF
>.|.|TRBV19|TRBJ2-3
TGTGCCAGTAGTATAGGGGCGGGAAACACAGATACGCAGTATTTT
CASSIGAGNTDTQYF
>TRBD1|.|TRBV4-1|TRBJ1-2
TGCGCCAGCAGCCAAGGGGGATTGCAGGGGGCCGCTGGCTACACCTTC
CASSQGGLQGAAGYTF
>.|.|TRBV6-1|TRBJ2-7
TGTGCCAGCAGTGAAGAACCACAGTACGAGCAGTACTTC
CASSEEPQYEQYF
>TRBD1|.|TRBV5-1|TRBJ2-7
TGCGCCAGCAGCTTGGCCCAGGGGGTCCAAGACTACGAGCAGTACTTC
CASSLAQGVQDYEQYF
>.|.|TRBV5-8|TRBJ2-2
TGTGCCACCGAGGGCGTCTCAAACACCGGGGAGCTGTTTTTT
CATEGVSNTGELFF
>TRBD2|.|TRBV7-3|TRBJ2-2
TGTGCCAGCAGCTTAAACCAAGGACTAGCGGGACGGACGAACACCGGGGAGCTGTTTTTT
CASSLNQGLAGRTNTGELFF
>.|.|TRBV7-9|TRBJ2-7
TGTGCCAGCAGCTTAGCCCCCAGACAGCCCTCCTACGAGCAGTACTTC
CASSLAPRQPSYEQYF
>.|once|TRBV27|TRBJ2-1
TGTGCCAGCAGTTTATTTGTACCGGGCGGGACAGACTTCTACAATGAGCAGTTCTTC
CASSLFVPGGTDFYNEQFF
>TRBD1|.|TRBV18|TRBJ1-2
TGTGCCAGCTCACCACCGGGGGACAGGGTCTATGGCTACACCTTC
CASSPPGDRVYGYTF
>TRBD2|.|TRBV5-1|TRBJ2-2
TGCGCCAGCAGGTCCGGGACTAGGAGTTTTACCGGGGAGCTGTTTTTT
CASRSGTRSFTGELFF
>.|.|TRBV21-1|TRBJ2-2
TGTGCCAGCAGCAAAACCCGGGACAGGGGCGCGAAGGCCGGGGAGCTGTTTTTT
CASSKTRDRGAKAGELFF
>.|.|TRBV2|TRBJ2-5
TGTGCCAGCTCCCAGAGGGGGGGAGGGTTGGAGACCCAGTACTTC
CASSQRGGGLETQYF
>.|once|TRBV6-5|TRBJ2-3
TGTGCCAGCACCGGATTTAGCGGAAGCACAGATACGCAGTATTTT
CASTGFSGSTDTQYF
>.|.|TRBV2|TRBJ1-2
TGTGCCCTCCAAGGGCCCGGGAGCTATGGCTACACCTTC
CALQGPGSYGYTF
>TRBD1|.|TRBV30|TRBJ1-1
TGTGCCTGGGAGGACAGGGTCAACGCTGAAGCTTTCTTT
CAWEDRVNAEAFF
>.|once|TRBV7-6|TRBJ2-5
TGTGCCAGCAGCTCCCGGGACTTAGGTCAAGAGACCCAGTACTTC
CASSSRDLGQETQYF
>.|.|TRBV5-8|TRBJ2-7
TGTGCCAGCAGCTTCCGGAGAGTCGAGCAGTACTTC
CASSFRRVEQYF
>.|once|TRBV5-6|TRBJ2-7
TGTGCCAGCAGCTTGACCCCTTGGAGCGCCTCTTCCCCCTACGAGCAGTACTTC
CASSLTPWSASSPYEQYF
>.|.|TRBV11-2|TRBJ2-3
TGTGCCAGCAGCCGGACAGAATTTTACACAGATACGCAGTATTTT
CASSRTEFYTDTQYF
>TRBD1|.|TRBV2|TRBJ2-7
TGTGCCAGCAGTGCGGGGACAGGGCCCCACGAGCAGTACTTC
CASSAGTGPHEQYF
>TRBD1|once|TRBV6-5|TRBJ2-2
TGTGCCAGCAGTTACCAACAGGGGAGCGGGGAGCTGTTTTTT
CASSYQQGSGELFF
>.|.|TRBV6-1|TRBJ2-1
TGTGCCAGCAGTGACCCTCGGCGGGCGTCCTACAATGAGCAGTTCTTC
CASSDPRRASYNEQFF
>TRBD2|.|TRBV5-4|TRBJ2-1
TGTGCCAGCAGATCGGGGACTAGCGGGACGTATGATGAGCAGTTCTTC
CASRSGTSGTYDEQFF
>.|.|TRBV27|TRBJ1-5
TGTGCCAGCAGTTTCAGGGGAACCCCTTATAGCAATCAGCCCCAGCATTTT
CASSFRGTPYSNQPQHF
>TRBD2|.|TRBV6-6|TRBJ2-4
TGTGCCAGCCGGCTAGCGGGAGCTAACCAAAACATTCAGTACTTC
CASRLAGANQNIQYF
>.|.|TRBV30|TRBJ1-5
TGTGCCTGGAGTGTAAGGTGGGGGACTGATCAGCCCCAGCATTTT
CAWSVRWGTDQPQHF
>TRBD2|.|TRBV6-5|TRBJ2-1
TGTGCCAGCAGTCTTAGCGGGAGGTCGTACAATGAGCAGTTCTTC
CASSLSGRSYNEQFF
>TRBD1|.|TRBV2|TRBJ2-7
TGTGCCAGCAGTGCGGACAGGGAAGGGAGCTACGAGCAGTACTTC
CASSADREGSYEQYF
>.|.|TRBV19|TRBJ1-5
TGTGCCAGTAGTATAGCCAGGGAGCCCCAGCATTTT
CASSIAREPQHF
>.|.|TRBV11-3|TRBJ2-1
TGTGCCAGCAGCTGGGACATGGTCCGTAATGAGCAGTTCTTC
CASSWDMVRNEQFF
>.|.|TRBV7-2|TRBJ2-3
TGTGCCAGCAGCCCTCAAGCTACGTCCACAGATACGCAGTATTTT
CASSPQATSTDTQYF
>TRBD1|.|TRBV4-1|TRBJ2-7
TGCGCCAGCAGCCAATCGACAGGGGGCTACGAGCAGTACTTC
CASSQSTGGYEQYF
>.|.|TRBV19|TRBJ1-1
TGTGCCAGTAGTAGGCCCCCCAGGGGTCGCCTATATCTCACTGAAGCTTTCTTT
CASSRPPRGRLYLTEAFF
>.|.|TRBV18|TRBJ2-7
TGTGCCAGCTCACCAGGGGCAGAAAGGTTCCACGAGCAGTACTTC
CASSPGAERFHEQYF
>TRBD2|.|TRBV19|TRBJ2-1
TGTGCCAGTAGTCCTCGGGTAGCGGGAAGGGATGAGCAGTTCTTC
CASSPRVAGRDEQFF
>.|.|TRBV28|TRBJ2-3
TGTGCCAGCACCTGGGGCCTAGAAGGGGGCACAGATACGCAGTATTTT
CASTWGLEGGTDTQYF
>TRBD1|.|TRBV18|TRBJ2-2
TGTGCCAGCTCACCTGGGACAGGGGACACCGGGGAGCTGTTTTTT
CASSPGTGDTGELFF
>TRBD2|.|TRBV7-3|TRBJ2-4
TGTGCCAGCAGCCCCCACGGGGGGAACATTCAGTACTTC
CASSPHGGNIQYF
>TRBD2|.|TRBV4-1|TRBJ2-7
TGCGCCAGCAGCCAAGCCCCGGGACTAGCGAACGAGCAGTACTTC
CASSQAPGLANEQYF
>TRBD2|.|TRBV10-2|TRBJ2-7
TGCGCCAGCAGTGATCTCCTAGCGGGAGAGCACTCCTACGAGCAGTACTTC
CASSDLLAGEHSYEQYF
>TRBD1|.|TRBV5-4|TRBJ2-7
TGTGCCAGCTTTCCAGGGGGACAGGGCGGGAACGAGCAGTACTTC
CASFPGGQGGNEQYF
>.|.|TRBV4-2|TRBJ2-4
TGTGCCAGCAGCCAAGTGGTAGGTCAGGGAGGCAAAAACATTCAGTACTTC
CASSQVVGQGGKNIQYF